This entry is about one TCR beta chain. Its specificity is unknown. The CDR3 covers 15 residues. V was cut by 6 bases and J by 2 bases, with 11 bases left in between. From germline, CDR1 is MNHEY and CDR2 SMNVEV (reference sequence). This sample is part of a study of siplizumab effects on memory and regulatory T cells. Overall study findings and caveats: A minor share of alloreactive clones matched unstimulated subsets.

Assay: immunoSEQ multiplex PCR; the TCRdb copy retains only in-frame clones and omits some. The profile shows 70,000 to 100,000 clones, roughly 97% of them singletons. This clonotype originated in a human donor in good health. The rearrangement joins TRBV27 to TRBJ2-6; possibly TRBD2 for D (5 bases). Sequenced: naive CD4+ T cells sorted from blood. The CDR3 coding sequence is TGTGCCAGCAGACTCACGGGGACTGGGGCCAACGTCCTGACTTTC. This gives the protein CASRLTGTGANVLTF.